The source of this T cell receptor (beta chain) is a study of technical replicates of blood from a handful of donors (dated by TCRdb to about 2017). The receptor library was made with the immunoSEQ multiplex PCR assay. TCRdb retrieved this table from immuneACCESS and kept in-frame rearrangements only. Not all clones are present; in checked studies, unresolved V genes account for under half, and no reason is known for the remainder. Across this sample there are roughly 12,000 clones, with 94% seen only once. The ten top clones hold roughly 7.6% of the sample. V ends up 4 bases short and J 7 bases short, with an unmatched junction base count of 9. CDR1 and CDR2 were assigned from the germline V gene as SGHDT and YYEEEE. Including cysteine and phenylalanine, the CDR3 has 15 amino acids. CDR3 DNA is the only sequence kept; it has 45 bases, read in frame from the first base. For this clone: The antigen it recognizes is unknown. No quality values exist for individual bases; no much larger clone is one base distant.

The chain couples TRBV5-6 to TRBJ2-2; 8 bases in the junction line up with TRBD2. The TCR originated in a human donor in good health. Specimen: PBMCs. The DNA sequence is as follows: TGTGCCAGCAGCCGGCGGGGGGCGTCGGGCGGGGAGCTGTTTTTT. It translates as CASSRRGASGGELFF.